This T cell receptor (beta chain) appears in the sequencing data of a study of T cells expressing NK-cell markers. The CDR3 has 12 amino acids. Per the germline V gene, CDR1 is SEHNR and CDR2 is FQNEAQ (reference sequence). Beta-chain TCR cDNA was generated via 5'RACE template switching with UMIs. TCRdb re-called the 5' RACE reads; one entry per CDR3 protein, DNA not given. Its clone listing holds 150,000 or so distinct CDR3 sequences. The sample was blood T cells: a sorted CD56 or NKG2C T cell subset, CD4+ or CD8+ T cells, or bulk PBMC T cells (not recorded which). The clonotype was recovered from a woman aged 45-65 years in good health. The chain carries TRBV7-9 and TRBJ1-2. The CDR3 sequence is CASLGTNYGYTF.